This T cell receptor (beta chain) was captured in a study of response to subunit inactivated influenza vaccine. Each CDR3 protein is one row after TCRdb ran MiXCR on the RT-PCR reads. The sample lists 500,000 or so distinct CDR3 sequences, 16% occurring once. A note on this clonotype: Its antigen remains unknown.

Points from the study as a whole: Authors suggested each seasonal flu vaccination may recruit only limited numbers of new T cells.

CDR3 length equals 14 residues. From germline, CDR1 is SGHTA and CDR2 FQGNSA. V shed 4 bases and J shed 8 bases, with 14 bases lying between them. The chain employs TRBV7-2 and TRBJ2-2; possibly TRBD2 for D (5 bases). This specimen was CD4+ T cells sorted from PBMCs, taken roughly 24 months after vaccination. This receptor was identified in a man between 45 and 75 years old who received an inactivated influenza vaccine. CDR3 sequence reads: CASSYRGNRGELFF. In nucleotides, the CDR3 is TGTGCCAGCAGCTATCGGGGAAACCGGGGGGAGCTGTTTTTT.